These T cell receptor beta chains were read from a single sample in a study of shared clonotypes between healthy human individuals. Sequencing used immunoSEQ multiplex PCR; TCRdb keeps in-frame clones, though not all of them. The sample includes a few hundred thousand clones, about 80% seen only once; the top ten take more than 10%. Source material: PBMCs. Receptors originate from a middle-aged woman in good health. Some clones in this sample may be carry-over from other donors' samples. The CDR3 runs from the conserved cysteine through the conserved F or W. The D gene is left open where the match is weak. Only part of the rows carry a size: once, few, many, or a class if the clone is expanded.

d_call: TRBD2; v_call: TRBV2; j_call: TRBJ2-3; clone_size: -; cdr3_aa: CASRDTSGSDTQYF; cdr3_nt: TGTGCCAGCAGGGATACTAGCGGATCAGATACGCAGTATTTT
d_call: -; v_call: TRBV25-1; j_call: TRBJ2-3; clone_size: -; cdr3_aa: CASSEGGGPTRDTQYF; cdr3_nt: TGTGCCAGCAGTGAAGGGGGGGGGCCCACTAGGGATACGCAGTATTTT
d_call: -; v_call: TRBV7-2; j_call: TRBJ2-7; clone_size: -; cdr3_aa: CASSLARDSYEQYF; cdr3_nt: TGTGCCAGCAGCTTAGCCAGGGACTCCTACGAGCAGTACTTC
d_call: TRBD1; v_call: TRBV5-1; j_call: TRBJ1-6; clone_size: few; cdr3_aa: CASSLYAGGLFSPLHF; cdr3_nt: TGCGCCAGCAGCTTGTATGCAGGGGGCCTATTTTCACCCCTCCACTTT
d_call: TRBD1; v_call: TRBV7-9; j_call: TRBJ2-1; clone_size: -; cdr3_aa: CASSSTTGSYNEQFF; cdr3_nt: TGTGCCAGCAGCTCTACGACAGGGTCCTACAATGAGCAGTTCTTC
d_call: TRBD1; v_call: TRBV4-3; j_call: TRBJ2-3; clone_size: many; cdr3_aa: CASSPNPGTGSDTQYF; cdr3_nt: TGCGCCAGCAGCCCGAACCCCGGGACAGGGTCAGATACGCAGTATTTT
d_call: TRBD2; v_call: TRBV9; j_call: TRBJ2-3; clone_size: -; cdr3_aa: CASSVAPSVSGRDDTQYF; cdr3_nt: TGTGCCAGCAGCGTAGCCCCGTCGGTAAGCGGGAGGGACGATACGCAGTATTTT
d_call: -; v_call: TRBV25-1; j_call: TRBJ2-1; clone_size: -; cdr3_aa: CASSSRGDLAYNEQFF; cdr3_nt: TGTGCCAGCAGCTCTAGAGGGGATCTTGCCTACAATGAGCAGTTCTTC
d_call: TRBD2; v_call: TRBV7-9; j_call: TRBJ2-1; clone_size: -; cdr3_aa: CASSLGGRALDEQFF; cdr3_nt: TGTGCCAGCAGCTTAGGTGGGAGGGCCTTAGATGAGCAGTTCTTC
d_call: TRBD1; v_call: TRBV9; j_call: TRBJ2-5; clone_size: -; cdr3_aa: CASSAWTGEQETQYF; cdr3_nt: TGTGCCAGCAGCGCCTGGACAGGTGAACAAGAGACCCAGTACTTC